This TCR beta chain was found in a study of control samples from healthy donors and cancer patients. TCRdb's table, derived via immunoSEQ multiplex PCR, lists solely in-frame clones and lacks some. The table records some 150,000 clones, under 95% of them present only once. The clonotype comes from a man in his late teens or twenties in good health. Sequenced material: blood.

The CDR3, as DNA: TGTGCCACCAGTGTTAGTGGGGATAGCAATCAGCCCCAGCATTTT. Protein product: CATSVSGDSNQPQHF. The J gene is TRBJ1-5, the V gene TRBV24-1; the D is unclear. V lost 5 bases to trimming and J lost 0 bases, with 10 bases between them. The CDR3 runs to 15 residues. Per germline, CDR1 KGHDR and CDR2 SFDVKD.